This T cell receptor (beta chain) was found in a study of control samples from healthy donors and cancer patients. Sequencing used immunoSEQ multiplex PCR; TCRdb keeps in-frame clones, though not all of them. The table has some 150,000 clones, roughly 93% seen once. This CDR3 contains 15 residues. V was cut by 2 bases and J by 1 base, with 10 bases left in between. Germline values: CDR1 SSHAT, CDR2 FNYEAQ (reference sequence). The TCR comes from a woman aged 60-75 years in good health. The chain is built from TRBV7-7 and TRBJ2-3; D is perhaps TRBD1 (6 bases). Sequenced material: blood. CDR3 in amino acids: CASSLSSGGTDTQYF. CDR3 nucleotides: TGTGCCAGCAGCTTATCGTCAGGGGGCACAGATACGCAGTATTTT.